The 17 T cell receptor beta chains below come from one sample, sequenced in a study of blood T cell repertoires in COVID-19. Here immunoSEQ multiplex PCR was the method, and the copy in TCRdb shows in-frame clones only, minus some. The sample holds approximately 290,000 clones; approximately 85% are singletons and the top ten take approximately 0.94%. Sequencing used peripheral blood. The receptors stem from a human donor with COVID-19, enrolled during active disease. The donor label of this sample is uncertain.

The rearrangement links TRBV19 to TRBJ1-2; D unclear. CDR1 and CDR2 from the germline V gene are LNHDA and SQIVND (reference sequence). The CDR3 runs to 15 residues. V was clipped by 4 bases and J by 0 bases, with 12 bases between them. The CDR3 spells CASSNPGNSNYGYTF. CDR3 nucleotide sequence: TGTGCCAGTAGTAACCCAGGAAATTCTAACTATGGCTACACCTTC.

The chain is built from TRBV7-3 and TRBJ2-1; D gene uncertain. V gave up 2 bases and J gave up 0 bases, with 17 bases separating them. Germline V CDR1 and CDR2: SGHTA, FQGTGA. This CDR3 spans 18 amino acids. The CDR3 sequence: CASSLLPPSVRSYNEQFF. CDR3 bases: TGTGCCAGCAGCTTACTTCCCCCCTCGGTCCGCTCCTACAATGAGCAGTTCTTC.

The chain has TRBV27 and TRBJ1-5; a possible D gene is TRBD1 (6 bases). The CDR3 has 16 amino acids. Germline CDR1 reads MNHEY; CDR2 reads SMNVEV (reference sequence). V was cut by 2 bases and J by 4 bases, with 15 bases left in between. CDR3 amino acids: CASSLQGRGLNQPQHF. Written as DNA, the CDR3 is TGTGCCAGCAGTTTACAGGGCAGGGGTCTAAATCAGCCCCAGCATTTT.

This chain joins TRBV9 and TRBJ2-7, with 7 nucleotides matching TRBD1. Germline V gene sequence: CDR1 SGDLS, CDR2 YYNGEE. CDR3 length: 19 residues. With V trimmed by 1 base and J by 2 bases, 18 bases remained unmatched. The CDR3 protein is CASSVSSPVDRAIPYEQYF. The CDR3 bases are TGTGCCAGCAGCGTATCCTCCCCCGTCGACAGGGCCATCCCCTACGAGCAGTACTTC.

The DNA for the CDR3 is TGTGCCAGCAGTGAAAGGAGGGAGCGGGAGCAGTTCTTC. Its translation: CASSERREREQFF. This chain links TRBV6-1 with TRBJ2-1; maybe TRBD2 (6 bases). The CDR3 runs 13 residues. CDR1 and CDR2 (germline): MNHNS, SASEGT. Trimming stripped 2 bases from V and 10 bases from J, with 12 bases between.

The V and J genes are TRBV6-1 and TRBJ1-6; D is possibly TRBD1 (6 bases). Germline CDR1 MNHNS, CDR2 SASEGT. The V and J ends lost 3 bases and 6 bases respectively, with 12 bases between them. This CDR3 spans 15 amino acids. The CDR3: CASSEARGGNSPLHF. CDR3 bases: TGTGCCAGCAGTGAGGCGAGAGGGGGTAATTCACCCCTCCACTTT.

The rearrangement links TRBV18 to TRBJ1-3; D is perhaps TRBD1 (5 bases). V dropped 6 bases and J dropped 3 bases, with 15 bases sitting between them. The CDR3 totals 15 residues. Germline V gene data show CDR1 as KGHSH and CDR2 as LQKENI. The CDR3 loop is CASSPGHLGGNTIYF. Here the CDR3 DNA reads TGTGCCAGCTCCCCAGGACACCTCGGTGGAAACACCATATATTTT.

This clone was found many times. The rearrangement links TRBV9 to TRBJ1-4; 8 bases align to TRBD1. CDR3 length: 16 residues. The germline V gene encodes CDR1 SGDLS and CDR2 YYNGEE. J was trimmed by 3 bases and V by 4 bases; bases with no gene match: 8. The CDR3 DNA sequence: TGTGCCAGCAGCCGGACAGGGAACAGGGCTAATGAAAAACTGTTTTTT. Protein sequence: CASSRTGNRANEKLFF.

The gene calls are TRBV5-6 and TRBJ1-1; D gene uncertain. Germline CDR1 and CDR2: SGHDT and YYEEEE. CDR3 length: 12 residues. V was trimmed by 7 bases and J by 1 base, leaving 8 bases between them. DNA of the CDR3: TGTGCCAGCGGCCTCAGGAACACTGAAGCTTTCTTT. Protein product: CASGLRNTEAFF. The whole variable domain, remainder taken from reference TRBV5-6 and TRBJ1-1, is DAGVTQSPTHLIKTRGQQVTLRCSPKSGHDTVSWYQQALGQGPQFIFQYYEEEERQRGNFPDRFSGHQFPNYSSELNVNALLLGDSALYLCASGLRNTEAFFGQGTRLTVV.

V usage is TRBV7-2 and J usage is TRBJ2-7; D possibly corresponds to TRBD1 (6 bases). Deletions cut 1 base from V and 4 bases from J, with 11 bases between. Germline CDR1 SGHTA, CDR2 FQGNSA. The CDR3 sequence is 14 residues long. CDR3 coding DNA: TGTGCCAGCAGCTTAGTCAGGGGATTATACGAGCAGTACTTC. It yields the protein CASSLVRGLYEQYF. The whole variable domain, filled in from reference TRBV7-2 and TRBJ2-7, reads GAGVSQSPSNKVTEKGKDVELRCDPISGHTALYWYRQSLGQGLEFLIYFQGNSAPDKSGLPSDRFSAERTGGSVSTLTIQRTQQEDSAVYLCASSLVRGLYEQYFGPGTRLTVT.

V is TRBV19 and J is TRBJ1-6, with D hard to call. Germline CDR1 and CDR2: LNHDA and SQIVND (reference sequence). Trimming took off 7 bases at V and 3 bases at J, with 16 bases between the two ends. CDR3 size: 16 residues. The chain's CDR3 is CASTHVVGSYNSPLHF. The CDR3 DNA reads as TGTGCCAGTACCCACGTGGTCGGGAGCTATAATTCACCCCTCCACTTT.

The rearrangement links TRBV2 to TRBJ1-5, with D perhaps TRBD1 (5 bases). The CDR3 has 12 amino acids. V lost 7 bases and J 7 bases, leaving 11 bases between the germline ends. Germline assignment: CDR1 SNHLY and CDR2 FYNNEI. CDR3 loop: CASIRDGQPQHF. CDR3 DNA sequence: TGTGCCAGCATCAGGGATGGCCAGCCCCAGCATTTT. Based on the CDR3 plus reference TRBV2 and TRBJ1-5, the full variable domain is EPEVTQTPSHQVTQMGQEVILRCVPISNHLYFYWYRQILGQKVEFLVSFYNNEISEKSEIFDDQFSVERPDGSNFTLKIRSTKLEDSAMYFCASIRDGQPQHFGDGTRLSIL.

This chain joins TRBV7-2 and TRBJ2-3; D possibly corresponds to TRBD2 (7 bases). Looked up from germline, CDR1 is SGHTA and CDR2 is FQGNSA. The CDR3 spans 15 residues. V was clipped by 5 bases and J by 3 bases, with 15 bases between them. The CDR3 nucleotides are TGTGCCAGCAGCCGGAGGGGGGGGCGGACAGATACGCAGTATTTT. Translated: CASSRRGGRTDTQYF. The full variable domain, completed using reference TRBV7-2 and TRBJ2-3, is GAGVSQSPSNKVTEKGKDVELRCDPISGHTALYWYRQSLGQGLEFLIYFQGNSAPDKSGLPSDRFSAERTGGSVSTLTIQRTQQEDSAVYLCASSRRGGRTDTQYFGPGTRLTVL.

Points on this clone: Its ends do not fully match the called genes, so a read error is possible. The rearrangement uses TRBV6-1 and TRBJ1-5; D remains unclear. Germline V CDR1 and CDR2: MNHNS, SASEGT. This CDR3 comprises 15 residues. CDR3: CASREGLQPNQPQHF. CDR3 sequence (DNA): TGTGCCAGCAGGGAAGGACTCCAGCCCAATCAGCCCCAGCATTTT.

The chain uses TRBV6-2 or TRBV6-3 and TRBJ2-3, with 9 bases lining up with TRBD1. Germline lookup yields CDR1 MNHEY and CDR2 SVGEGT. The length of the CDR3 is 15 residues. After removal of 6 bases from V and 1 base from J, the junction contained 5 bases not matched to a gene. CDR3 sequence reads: CASSNRDRGTDTQYF. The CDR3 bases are TGTGCCAGCAGCAACCGGGACAGGGGCACAGATACGCAGTATTTT.

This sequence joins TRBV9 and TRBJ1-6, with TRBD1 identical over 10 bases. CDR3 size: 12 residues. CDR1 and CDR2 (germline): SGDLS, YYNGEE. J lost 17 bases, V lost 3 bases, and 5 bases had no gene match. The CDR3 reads CASSGTGGNVHF. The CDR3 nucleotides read TGTGCCAGCAGCGGGACAGGGGGGAACGTCCACTTT.

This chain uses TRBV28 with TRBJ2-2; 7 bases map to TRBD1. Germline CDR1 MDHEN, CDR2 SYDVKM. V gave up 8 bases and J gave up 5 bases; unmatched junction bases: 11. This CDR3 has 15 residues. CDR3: CASGTGDRRTGELFF. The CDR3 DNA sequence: TGTGCCAGCGGAACTGGGGACAGACGGACCGGGGAGCTGTTTTTT. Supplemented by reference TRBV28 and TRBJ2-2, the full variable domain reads DVKVTQSSRYLVKRTGEKVFLECVQDMDHENMFWYRQDPGLGLRLIYFSYDVKMKEKGDIPEGYSVSREKKERFSLILESASTNQTSMYLCASGTGDRRTGELFFGEGSRLTVL.